This is a list of T cell receptor beta chains from one sample in a study of Graves' ophthalmopathy and Graves' hyperthyroidism. TCRdb reprocessed the multiplex PCR reads with MiXCR, giving one entry per CDR3 protein. The sample holds 35,000 to 45,000 distinct CDR3 sequences; 45% to 55% are singletons and the top ten take 26%. The sample consisted of peripheral blood. The receptor source for this set is an adult woman with stable Graves' hyperthyroidism. Both conserved end residues are part of each CDR3. D genes are given only for firm matches. Clone size is given for some rows only: seen once, a few or many times, or a class if the clone is expanded.

v_call: TRBV20-1
j_call: TRBJ1-1
d_call: -
clone_size: many
cdr3_aa: CSARLGPKGAFF
cdr3_nt: TGCAGTGCTAGGCTTGGACCTAAGGGCGCTTTCTTT

v_call: TRBV15
j_call: TRBJ2-5
d_call: -
clone_size: medium-sized
cdr3_aa: CATSIPRRSGTQYF
cdr3_nt: TGTGCCACCAGCATCCCTCGCCGGAGTGGGACCCAGTACTTC

v_call: TRBV13
j_call: TRBJ1-1
d_call: -
clone_size: -
cdr3_aa: CASSVDPGPNTEAFF
cdr3_nt: TGTGCCAGCAGCGTAGATCCAGGACCGAACACTGAAGCTTTCTTT

v_call: TRBV2
j_call: TRBJ1-2
d_call: TRBD1
clone_size: -
cdr3_aa: CASSGQGCGYTF
cdr3_nt: TGTGCCAGCAGCGGACAGGGCTGTGGCTACACCTTC

v_call: TRBV19
j_call: TRBJ1-5
d_call: TRBD1
clone_size: few
cdr3_aa: CASSPGTGYTPQHF
cdr3_nt: TGTGCCAGTAGTCCGGGGACAGGGTATACGCCCCAGCATTTT

v_call: TRBV5-1
j_call: TRBJ1-3
d_call: -
clone_size: many
cdr3_aa: CASSFRPPEWGDTIYF
cdr3_nt: TGCGCCAGCAGCTTCCGCCCCCCGGAGTGGGGAGACACCATATATTTT

v_call: TRBV6-9
j_call: TRBJ2-7
d_call: -
clone_size: many
cdr3_aa: CATPRTPYYEQYF
cdr3_nt: TGTGCCACCCCGAGGACACCTTACTACGAGCAGTACTTC

v_call: TRBV7-3
j_call: TRBJ2-7
d_call: TRBD1
clone_size: -
cdr3_aa: CASSTGTESYHEQYF
cdr3_nt: TGCGCCAGCAGTACCGGGACAGAATCTTACCACGAGCAGTACTTC

v_call: TRBV29-1
j_call: TRBJ1-3
d_call: TRBD1
clone_size: -
cdr3_aa: CGDGGQLNTIYF
cdr3_nt: TGCGGCGACGGGGGACAGCTGAACACCATATATTTT

v_call: TRBV11-2
j_call: TRBJ2-7
d_call: -
clone_size: -
cdr3_aa: CASSVLAESSYEQYF
cdr3_nt: TGTGCCAGCAGCGTGTTGGCAGAAAGCTCCTACGAGCAGTACTTC

v_call: TRBV15
j_call: TRBJ2-5
d_call: TRBD1
clone_size: few
cdr3_aa: CATADGTGGRETQYF
cdr3_nt: TGTGCCACCGCTGACGGGACAGGGGGTCGAGAGACCCAGTACTTC

v_call: TRBV25-1
j_call: TRBJ1-1
d_call: -
clone_size: -
cdr3_aa: CASRNPQRDKAFF
cdr3_nt: TGTGCCAGCAGGAACCCACAAAGGGACAAAGCTTTCTTT

v_call: TRBV12-3/TRBV12-4
j_call: TRBJ1-2
d_call: -
clone_size: -
cdr3_aa: CASSLEGGYYTF
cdr3_nt: TGTGCCAGCAGTTTAGAGGGCGGCTACTACACCTTC

v_call: TRBV24-1
j_call: TRBJ2-7
d_call: TRBD2
clone_size: many
cdr3_aa: CATSSGSLHEQYF
cdr3_nt: TGTGCCACCTCTAGCGGGAGTCTCCACGAGCAGTACTTC

v_call: TRBV6-5
j_call: TRBJ2-7
d_call: -
clone_size: many
cdr3_aa: CASSYGPSYEQYF
cdr3_nt: TGTGCCAGCAGTTACGGGCCCTCCTACGAGCAGTACTTC

v_call: TRBV10-3
j_call: TRBJ1-1
d_call: -
clone_size: many
cdr3_aa: CAISGGGAPTEAFF
cdr3_nt: TGTGCCATCAGTGGGGGCGGGGCGCCCACTGAAGCTTTCTTT

v_call: TRBV2
j_call: TRBJ1-4
d_call: -
clone_size: many
cdr3_aa: CASSVGGFSEKLFF
cdr3_nt: TGTGCCAGCAGCGTGGGGGGGTTTAGTGAAAAACTGTTTTTT

v_call: TRBV14
j_call: TRBJ2-5
d_call: TRBD1
clone_size: -
cdr3_aa: CASSQDSGTGGGETQYF
cdr3_nt: TGTGCCAGCAGCCAAGATTCCGGGACAGGGGGCGGAGAGACCCAGTACTTC

v_call: TRBV7-9
j_call: TRBJ2-2
d_call: -
clone_size: -
cdr3_aa: CASSLVGGGHGELFF
cdr3_nt: TGTGCCAGCAGCTTAGTCGGAGGGGGCCACGGGGAGCTGTTTTTT

v_call: TRBV6-6
j_call: TRBJ2-6
d_call: TRBD2
clone_size: -
cdr3_aa: CASSPTSGSRLGANVLTF
cdr3_nt: TGTGCCAGCAGTCCGACTAGCGGGAGTCGCTTAGGGGCCAACGTCCTGACTTTC

v_call: TRBV5-1
j_call: TRBJ1-1
d_call: -
clone_size: many
cdr3_aa: CASRLRITEAFF
cdr3_nt: TGCGCCAGCAGGCTGAGAATCACTGAAGCTTTCTTT

v_call: TRBV20-1
j_call: TRBJ2-5
d_call: TRBD2
clone_size: -
cdr3_aa: CSARGTSGTPGETQYF
cdr3_nt: TGCAGTGCTAGGGGAACTAGCGGGACTCCGGGAGAGACCCAGTACTTC

v_call: TRBV5-1
j_call: TRBJ2-7
d_call: -
clone_size: -
cdr3_aa: CASSVEGQAYEQYF
cdr3_nt: TGCGCCAGCAGCGTTGAGGGGCAGGCCTACGAGCAGTACTTC

v_call: TRBV20-1
j_call: TRBJ1-2
d_call: TRBD1
clone_size: -
cdr3_aa: CSALTGENYGYTF
cdr3_nt: TGCAGTGCTCTGACAGGGGAAAACTATGGCTACACCTTC

v_call: TRBV9
j_call: TRBJ2-7
d_call: TRBD2
clone_size: many
cdr3_aa: CASSPGLAGGYEQYF
cdr3_nt: TGTGCCAGCAGCCCGGGACTAGCGGGAGGGTACGAGCAGTACTTC

v_call: TRBV5-1
j_call: TRBJ1-6
d_call: -
clone_size: -
cdr3_aa: CASSLEQGDSPLHF
cdr3_nt: TGCGCCAGCAGCTTGGAACAGGGTGATTCACCCCTCCACTTT

v_call: TRBV2
j_call: TRBJ1-5
d_call: TRBD1
clone_size: -
cdr3_aa: CASLDRGNQPQHF
cdr3_nt: TGTGCCAGCCTGGACAGGGGCAATCAGCCCCAGCATTTT

v_call: TRBV5-1
j_call: TRBJ1-6
d_call: -
clone_size: few
cdr3_aa: CASSSGTVRSPLHF
cdr3_nt: TGCGCCAGCAGCTCAGGGACTGTTCGTTCACCCCTCCACTTT

v_call: TRBV4-1
j_call: TRBJ1-4
d_call: TRBD1
clone_size: few
cdr3_aa: CASTGTGHEKLFF
cdr3_nt: TGCGCCAGCACCGGGACAGGACATGAAAAACTGTTTTTT

v_call: TRBV29-1
j_call: TRBJ1-5
d_call: -
clone_size: -
cdr3_aa: CSVDPGLGQPQHF
cdr3_nt: TGCAGCGTAGACCCAGGGTTGGGCCAGCCCCAGCATTTT